This TCR beta chain was retrieved from a study of T cell repertoires in cytomegalovirus infection. The V segment lost 2 bases and the J segment 2 bases; nucleotides outside the gene matches: 11. Germline CDR1 SGHRS, CDR2 YFSETQ. The CDR3 length is 17 residues. This clonotype has only a few counts. The antigen remains undetermined. TCRdb fed the reads into MiXCR, producing one record per CDR3 protein. The table shows fewer than 350,000 distinct CDR3 sequences, with 25% to 35% occurring only once. Study results and caveats: CMV-specific TCR beta clonotypes restricted by HLA-C were the ones dominating the ex vivo response.

The chain couples TRBV5-1 to TRBJ2-7; TRBD1 matches at 9 bases. The TCR comes from a human donor in good health (CMV status not recorded). Some clones in this sample may be carry-over from other donors' samples. The sample consisted of cultured PBMCs, taken from culture after CMV antigen stimulation. In nucleotides, the CDR3 is TGCGCCAGCAGCTTAATGACAGGGGGTGAACGAACCTACGAGCAGTACTTC. This encodes CASSLMTGGERTYEQYF.